This TCR beta chain was recorded in a study of PD-1 blockade in classical Hodgkin lymphoma. In the study overall: Intravenous infusions of nivolumab 3 mg/kg reached patients every 2 weeks. Study-wide points: As was reported, newly diagnosed patients showed lower baseline TCR diversity than healthy donors did.

The data were produced by immunoSEQ multiplex PCR, yet TCRdb's version contains in-frame clones alone and is incomplete. The table includes some 100,000 clones, 80% to 95% detected once. All patients experienced relapse after autologous stem cell transplantation, and brentuximab vedotin exposure was variable. Of note for this clone: Its antigen is undetermined.

The CDR3 contains 17 residues. V shed 4 bases, J shed 6 bases, and the junction held 16 bases outside the gene matches. CDR1 and CDR2 (germline): SGHRS, YFSETQ. The starting material was peripheral blood mononuclear cells (PBMCs), obtained at baseline. The chain has TRBV5-1 and TRBJ1-2; TRBD1 matches at 9 bases. The sequence derives from a human donor with classical Hodgkin lymphoma. The CDR3 DNA reads as TGCGCCAGCAGCCTCACGGGGACAGGGATAAATGGTAATGGCTACACCTTC. It specifies CASSLTGTGINGNGYTF.